Listed below are T cell receptor beta chains from one sample, sequenced in a study of blood T cell repertoires in COVID-19. Only in-frame clones appear in the TCRdb table, and some are missing; sequencing was by immunoSEQ multiplex PCR. The data contain 200,000 to 300,000 clones, about 91% of them singletons. Material: peripheral blood. The receptors derive from a person aged 18 to 35 with COVID-19, enrolled during active disease. The conserved cysteine and the conserved F or W are not part of the CDR3 here. Part of the rows lack a size; the others show once, few, many or a class for expanded clones.

V gene,clone size,J gene,CDR3 protein
TRBV4-1,-,TRBJ2-7,ASSQEQGVPYEQY
TRBV5-1,once,TRBJ2-1,ASSFGGVSYNEQF
TRBV19,-,TRBJ2-1,ASSIRLRQVHNEQF
TRBV13,-,TRBJ2-5,ASSSGRTMQETQY
TRBV18,-,TRBJ2-5,ASSPRDRRVQETQY
TRBV5-4,-,TRBJ2-7,ASSGAAVRGFNYEQY
TRBV12-5,-,TRBJ2-3,ASGFTGLAASDTQY
TRBV2,-,TRBJ1-1,ASVLGQEVEAF
TRBV7-2,-,TRBJ2-7,ASSPPGHNYEQY
TRBV6-2/TRBV6-3,-,TRBJ2-5,ASSYSRGNQETQY
TRBV19,-,TRBJ2-3,ATSRASVDTQY
TRBV5-8,-,TRBJ2-1,ASSLVERASSYNEQF
TRBV6-5,-,TRBJ2-1,ASSYSGTSGSNEQF
TRBV24-1,-,TRBJ2-7,ATHGTSAYEQY
TRBV29-1,-,TRBJ1-2,SAGTGDGYT